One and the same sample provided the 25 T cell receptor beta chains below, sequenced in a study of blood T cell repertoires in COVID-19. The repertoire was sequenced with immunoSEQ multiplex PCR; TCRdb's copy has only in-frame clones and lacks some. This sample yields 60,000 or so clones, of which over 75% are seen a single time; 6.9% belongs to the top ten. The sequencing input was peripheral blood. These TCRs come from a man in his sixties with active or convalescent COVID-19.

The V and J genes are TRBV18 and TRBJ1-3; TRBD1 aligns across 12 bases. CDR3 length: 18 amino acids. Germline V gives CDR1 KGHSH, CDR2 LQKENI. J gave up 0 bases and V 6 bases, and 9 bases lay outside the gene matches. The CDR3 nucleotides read TGTGCCAGCTCCTCGGGACAGGGGGCACTATCCTCTGGAAACACCATATATTTT. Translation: CASSSGQGALSSGNTIYF. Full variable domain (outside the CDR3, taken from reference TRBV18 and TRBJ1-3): NAGVMQNPRHLVRRRGQEARLRCSPMKGHSHVYWYRQLPEEGLKFMVYLQKENIIDESGMPKERFSAEFPKEGPSILRIQQVVRGDSAAYFCASSSGQGALSSGNTIYFGEGSWLTVV.

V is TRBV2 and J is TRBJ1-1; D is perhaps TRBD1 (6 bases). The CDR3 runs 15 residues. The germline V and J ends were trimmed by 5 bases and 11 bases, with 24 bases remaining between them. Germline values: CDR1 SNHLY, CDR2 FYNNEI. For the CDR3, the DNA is TGTGCCAGCAGTTTTTCCGGGACAAGTGGGAGAGGGGCTTTCTTT. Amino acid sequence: CASSFSGTSGRGAFF.

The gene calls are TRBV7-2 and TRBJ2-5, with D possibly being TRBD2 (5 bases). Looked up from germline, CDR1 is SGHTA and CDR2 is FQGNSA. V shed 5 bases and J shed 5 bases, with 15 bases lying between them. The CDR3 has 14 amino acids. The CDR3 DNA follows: TGTGCCAGCAGCAGCGGTTACAGTTCTGAGACCCAGTACTTC. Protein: CASSSGYSSETQYF.

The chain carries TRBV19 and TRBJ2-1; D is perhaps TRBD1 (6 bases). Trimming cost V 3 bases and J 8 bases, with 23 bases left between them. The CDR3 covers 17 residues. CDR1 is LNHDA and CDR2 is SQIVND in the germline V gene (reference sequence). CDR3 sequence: CASSIYLGQSLHYEQFF. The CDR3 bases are TGTGCCAGTAGTATTTATTTAGGACAGAGTCTACACTATGAGCAGTTCTTC.

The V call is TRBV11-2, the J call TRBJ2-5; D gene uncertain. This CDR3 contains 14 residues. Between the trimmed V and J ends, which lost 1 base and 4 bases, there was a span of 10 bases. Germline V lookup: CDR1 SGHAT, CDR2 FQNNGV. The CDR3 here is CASSLGRRGETQYF. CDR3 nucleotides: TGTGCCAGCAGCTTAGGGCGGCGCGGAGAGACCCAGTACTTC.

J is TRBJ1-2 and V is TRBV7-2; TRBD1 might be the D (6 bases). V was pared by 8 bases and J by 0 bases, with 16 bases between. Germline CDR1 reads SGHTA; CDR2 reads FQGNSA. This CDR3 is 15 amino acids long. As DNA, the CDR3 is TGTGCCAGCTCCAGTTCCAGGGGAGCTAACTATGGCTACACCTTC. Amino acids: CASSSSRGANYGYTF.

As DNA, the CDR3 is TGTGCCAGCAGCCCCTTGGGACAGGGTCACGGCTACACCTTC. It yields the protein CASSPLGQGHGYTF. V is TRBV3-1 (or the pseudogene TRBV3-2) and J is TRBJ1-2; TRBD1 aligns across 9 bases. CDR1 and CDR2 (germline): LGHDT, YNNKEL (reference sequence). V shed 4 bases and J 8 bases; nucleotides not matched to a gene: 8. This CDR3 spans 14 amino acids.

The CDR3 DNA sequence: TGTGCCAGCAGTTCCGGCAGGGGGATACCATCAGTGATCACTGAAGCTTTCTTT. It yields the protein CASSSGRGIPSVITEAFF. The V call is TRBV6-2 or TRBV6-3, the J call TRBJ1-1, with 7 bases aligning to TRBD1. J gave up 4 bases and V 4 bases, and 18 bases lay outside the gene matches. Germline assignment: CDR1 MNHEY and CDR2 SVGEGT. There are 18 residues in the CDR3.

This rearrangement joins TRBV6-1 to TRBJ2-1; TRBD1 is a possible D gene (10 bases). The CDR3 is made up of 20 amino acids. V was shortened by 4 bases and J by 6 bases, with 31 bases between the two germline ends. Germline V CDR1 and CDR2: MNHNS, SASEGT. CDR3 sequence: CASSGAWTGGAGLAANEQFF. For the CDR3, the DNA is TGTGCCAGCAGTGGAGCCTGGACAGGGGGGGCGGGACTAGCAGCCAATGAGCAGTTCTTC.

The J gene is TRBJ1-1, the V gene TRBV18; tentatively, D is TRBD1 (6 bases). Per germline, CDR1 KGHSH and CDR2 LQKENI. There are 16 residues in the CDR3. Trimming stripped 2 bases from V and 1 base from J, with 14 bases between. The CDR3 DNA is TGTGCCAGCTCACCATTTACTTGGACAGCGAACACTGAAGCTTTCTTT. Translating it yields CASSPFTWTANTEAFF.

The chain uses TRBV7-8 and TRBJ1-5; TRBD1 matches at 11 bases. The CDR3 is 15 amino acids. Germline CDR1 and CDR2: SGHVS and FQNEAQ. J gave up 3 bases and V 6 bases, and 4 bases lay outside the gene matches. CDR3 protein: CASSGDRGNNQPQHF. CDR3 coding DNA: TGTGCCAGCAGTGGGGACAGGGGGAACAATCAGCCCCAGCATTTT.

The CDR3 sequence is CASSAGLAGVLDWDGELFF. CDR3 DNA: TGTGCCAGCTCAGCGGGACTAGCGGGAGTACTGGATTGGGACGGGGAGCTGTTTTTT. This sequence joins TRBV18 and TRBJ2-2; 14 bases are shared with TRBD2. Looked up from germline, CDR1 is KGHSH and CDR2 is LQKENI. The CDR3 runs 19 residues. V dropped 5 bases and J dropped 7; count of bases not matched to a gene: 15.

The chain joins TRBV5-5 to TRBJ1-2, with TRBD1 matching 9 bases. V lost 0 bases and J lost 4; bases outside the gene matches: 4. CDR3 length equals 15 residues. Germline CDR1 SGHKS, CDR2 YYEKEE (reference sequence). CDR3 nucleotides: TGTGCCAGCAGCTTGGGAGGACAGGGGTTCTATGGCTACACCTTC. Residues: CASSLGGQGFYGYTF.

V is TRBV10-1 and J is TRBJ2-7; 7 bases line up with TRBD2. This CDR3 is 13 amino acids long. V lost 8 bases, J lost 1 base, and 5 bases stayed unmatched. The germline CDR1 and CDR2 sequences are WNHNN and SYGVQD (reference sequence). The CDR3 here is CASRAGASYEQYF. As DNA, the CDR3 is TGCGCCAGCCGCGCGGGAGCTTCCTACGAGCAGTACTTC.

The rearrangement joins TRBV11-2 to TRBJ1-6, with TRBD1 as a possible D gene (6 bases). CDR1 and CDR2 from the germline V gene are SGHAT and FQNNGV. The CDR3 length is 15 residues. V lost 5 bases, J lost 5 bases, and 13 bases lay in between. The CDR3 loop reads CASSRRQVNNSPLHF. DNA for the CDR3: TGTGCCAGCAGCCGTCGACAGGTCAATAATTCACCCCTCCACTTT.

CDR3 bases: TGTGCCAGCGCTATAAAAAACACTGAAGCTTTCTTT. Protein: CASAIKNTEAFF. The V gene is TRBV7-9, the J gene TRBJ1-1; D not resolved. The germline gives CDR1 SEHNR, CDR2 FQNEAQ (reference sequence). The V and J ends lost 8 bases and 2 bases respectively, with 9 bases between them. The CDR3 loop spans 12 amino acids.

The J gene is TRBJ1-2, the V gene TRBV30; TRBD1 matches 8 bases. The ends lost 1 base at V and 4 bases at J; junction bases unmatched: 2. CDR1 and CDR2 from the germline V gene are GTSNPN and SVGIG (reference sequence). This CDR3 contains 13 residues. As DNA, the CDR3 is TGTGCCTGGAGTGCCGGGACAGGCTATGGCTACACCTTC. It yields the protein CAWSAGTGYGYTF.

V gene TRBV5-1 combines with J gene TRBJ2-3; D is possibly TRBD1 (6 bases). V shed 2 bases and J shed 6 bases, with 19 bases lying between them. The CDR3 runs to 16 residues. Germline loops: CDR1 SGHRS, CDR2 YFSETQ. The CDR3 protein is CASSFSPQGSSDTQYF. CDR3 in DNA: TGCGCCAGCAGCTTCTCCCCCCAGGGGAGTTCGGATACGCAGTATTTT.

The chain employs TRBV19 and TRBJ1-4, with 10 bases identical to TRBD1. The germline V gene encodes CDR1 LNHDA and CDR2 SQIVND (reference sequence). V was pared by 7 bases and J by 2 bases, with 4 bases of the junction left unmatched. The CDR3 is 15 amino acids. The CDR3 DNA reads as TGTGCCAGTACGGACAGGGGGGAGACTAATGAAAAACTGTTTTTT. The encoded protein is CASTDRGETNEKLFF.

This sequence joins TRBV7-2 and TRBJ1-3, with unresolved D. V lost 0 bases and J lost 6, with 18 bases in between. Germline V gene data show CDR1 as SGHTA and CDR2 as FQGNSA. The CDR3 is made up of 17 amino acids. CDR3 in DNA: TGTGCCAGCAGCTTAGCGCGGGCAGCACTCACTTCAAACACCATATATTTT. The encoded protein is CASSLARAALTSNTIYF.

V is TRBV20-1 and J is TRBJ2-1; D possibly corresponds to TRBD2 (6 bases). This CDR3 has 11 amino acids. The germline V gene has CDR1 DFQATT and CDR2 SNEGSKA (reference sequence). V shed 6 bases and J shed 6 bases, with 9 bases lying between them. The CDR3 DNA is TGCAGTGCCTCGCGGGGCAATGAGCAGTTCTTC. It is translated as CSASRGNEQFF.

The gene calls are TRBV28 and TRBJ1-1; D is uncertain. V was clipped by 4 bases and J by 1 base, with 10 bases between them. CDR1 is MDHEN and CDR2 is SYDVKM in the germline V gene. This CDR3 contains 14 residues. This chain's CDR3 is CASSSDGENTEAFF. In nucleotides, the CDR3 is TGTGCCAGCAGTTCGGACGGGGAGAACACTGAAGCTTTCTTT.

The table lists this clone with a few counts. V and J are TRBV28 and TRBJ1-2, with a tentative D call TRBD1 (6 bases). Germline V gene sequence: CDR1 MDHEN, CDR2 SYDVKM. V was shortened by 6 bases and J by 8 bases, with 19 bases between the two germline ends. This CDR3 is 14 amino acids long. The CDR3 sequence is CASRPGQRLGGYTF. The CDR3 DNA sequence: TGTGCCAGCAGACCAGGACAGCGCCTAGGGGGCTACACCTTC.

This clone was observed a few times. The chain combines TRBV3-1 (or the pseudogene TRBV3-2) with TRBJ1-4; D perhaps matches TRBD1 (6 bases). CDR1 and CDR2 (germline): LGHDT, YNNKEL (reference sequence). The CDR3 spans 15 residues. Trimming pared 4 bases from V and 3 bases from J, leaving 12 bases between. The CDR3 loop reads CASSLYGQSNEKLFF. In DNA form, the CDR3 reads TGTGCCAGCAGCCTATATGGACAGTCTAATGAAAAACTGTTTTTT.

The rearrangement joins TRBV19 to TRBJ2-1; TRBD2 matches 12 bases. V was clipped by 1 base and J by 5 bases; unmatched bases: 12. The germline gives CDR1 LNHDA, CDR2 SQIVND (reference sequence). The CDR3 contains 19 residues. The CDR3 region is CASSIAGSLAGGSNNEQFF. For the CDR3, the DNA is TGTGCCAGTAGTATAGCGGGATCTCTAGCGGGAGGGAGTAACAATGAGCAGTTCTTC.